This TCR beta chain was found in a study of graft-versus-host responses after intestinal transplantation. Turning to the study itself: Transplant recipients had multivisceral, liver-intestinal, or isolated intestinal grafts. Anti-thymocyte globulin was used for induction in all recipients, who then took tacrolimus and steroids for roughly 3 years.

CDR1 and CDR2 from the germline V gene are GTSNPN and SVGIG (reference sequence). V was clipped by 5 bases and J by 7 bases, with 20 bases between them. There are 14 residues in the CDR3. Only in-frame clones appear in the TCRdb table, and some are missing; sequencing was by immunoSEQ multiplex PCR. The data hold approximately 82,000 clones, with 90% to 95% observed a single time. As regards this clone: Its antigen is as yet unknown.

Overall study results and limits: GvH clonotypes were identified within recipient marrow, with a subset emerging first in ileum or blood.

The genes are TRBV30 and TRBJ2-5; D is perhaps TRBD2 (6 bases). This TCR was sampled from a human donor who was the organ donor for an intestinal transplant. Specimen: unstimulated CD8+ T cells sorted from spleen or lymph node cells, collected before transplant. CDR3 nucleotides: TGTGCCTGGGGACGGATAGCGGCCCCAGGGACCCAGTACTTC. Translating gives CAWGRIAAPGTQYF.